This T cell receptor (beta chain) was captured by sequencing in a study of T cells after yellow fever vaccination. Study as a whole: SMART-Seq v4 Ultra Low Input prepared libraries from low-cell fractions. Overall study findings and caveats: Among primary-vaccination clones, most reappeared after the booster, at 96% for CD4 and approximately 88% for CD8.

Template switching with 5'RACE generated the TCR cDNA and added a universal primer site and UMIs. TCRdb analysed the 5' RACE reads with MiXCR anew, one entry per CDR3 protein. The sample includes roughly 85,000 distinct CDR3 sequences, approximately 12% of them seen just once. There are 15 residues in the CDR3. With V trimmed by 5 bases and J by 5 bases, 5 bases remained unmatched. Germline V gene lookup returns CDR1 SGHTA and CDR2 FQGNSA. This clonotype was counted a few times. The starting material was CD8+ T cells not binding an NS4B(214-222) dextramer, sorted from PBMCs, obtained approximately 22 days after the first yellow fever vaccination. The chain is built from TRBV7-2 and TRBJ2-1; 11 bases line up with TRBD2. This receptor was obtained from a man between 18 and 29 years old who received the YFV17D yellow fever vaccine. CDR3 residues: CASSATSGGHNEQFF. CDR3 sequence (DNA): TGTGCCAGCAGCGCCACTAGCGGGGGTCACAATGAGCAGTTCTTC.